This TCR beta chain derives from a study of cytomegalovirus exposure and HLA in healthy donors. Study at large: The approximately 670 first-cohort repertoires and the 120 or so validation repertoires shared the same platform, a later analysis reported.

The data were produced by immunoSEQ multiplex PCR, yet TCRdb's version contains in-frame clones alone and is incomplete. The sample consists of more than 150,000 clones, around 82% of them appearing once. The sample was PBMCs. The sequence was collected from a woman between 18 and 29 years old in good health and CMV-seropositive.

CDR3 sequence (DNA): TGCGCCAGCAGCCAGGGGAACGGGGGGAGCGATACGCAGTATTTT. This translates into CASSQGNGGSDTQYF. The chain couples TRBV5-1 to TRBJ2-3, with D tentatively TRBD2 (7 bases). With 4 bases removed from V and 6 bases from J, the gap between germline ends came to 18 bases. Germline assignment: CDR1 SGHRS and CDR2 YFSETQ. This CDR3 comprises 15 residues.